This TCR beta chain was recovered during a study of somatic mutations in cytotoxic T cells in rheumatoid arthritis. Looking at the study overall: Patient blood (about 30 ml EDTA) was collected right after diagnosis, preceding any treatment. The flow sorting of some V beta antibody-stained T-cell populations reached nearly 100% purity, and the sorted populations included V beta1+ cells sequenced for TCRB.

Assay used: immunoSEQ multiplex PCR; TCRdb lists only in-frame clones, some missing. The data show 15,000 or so clones, with 70% to 85% seen just once and over 9.5% held by the top ten. The investigators isolated CD4+ and CD8+ cells by positive magnetic bead selection and checked their purity by flow cytometry. Trimming removed 0 bases from V and 7 bases from J, with 13 bases in between. The germline CDR1 and CDR2 sequences are GTSNPN and SVGIG (reference sequence). CDR3 length equals 14 residues. The V and J genes are TRBV30 and TRBJ1-5; unclear D gene. The sequence was obtained from an adult with rheumatoid arthritis. The source material was CD8+ T cells sorted from blood. The CDR3 region is CAWSVSGIGQPQHF. In DNA form, the CDR3 reads TGTGCCTGGAGTGTATCGGGGATCGGGCAGCCCCAGCATTTT.